Below are 7 T cell receptor beta chains sequenced from a single sample in a study of T cell changes during pregnancy in multiple sclerosis (dated by TCRdb to the late 2010s). Libraries were prepared through the immunoSEQ multiplex PCR assay. TCRdb holds this immuneACCESS table with in-frame rearrangements only. Some clones are missing; in checked studies, unresolved V genes explain under half, and the rest has no known cause. This sample is represented by 50,000 or so clones; over 80% of them were singletons. The top ten clonotypes cover 0.25% of the sample. The sample consisted of CD4+ T cells from peripheral blood mononuclear cells, taken in the third trimester of pregnancy. These receptors were collected from a female donor with multiple sclerosis, enrolled in a pregnancy study.

The chain couples TRBV7-9 to TRBJ1-2; weak D call: TRBD1 (5 bases). Germline V gene data show CDR1 as SEHNR and CDR2 as FQNEAQ (reference sequence). V lost 4 bases and J lost 5, with 17 bases in between. This CDR3 has 15 residues. CDR3 sequence: CASSSKTETFYGYTF. The DNA for the CDR3 is TGTGCCAGCAGCTCGAAGACAGAAACCTTTTATGGCTACACCTTC.

The chain employs TRBV7-3 and TRBJ1-1; 9 bases line up with TRBD1. CDR3 length equals 15 residues. J lost 2 bases, V lost 6 bases, and 7 bases had no gene match. Looked up from germline, CDR1 is SGHTA and CDR2 is FQGTGA. The CDR3 DNA reads as TGTGCCAGCAGACAGGACAGGGGAACCAACACTGAAGCTTTCTTT. The encoded protein is CASRQDRGTNTEAFF.

This chain uses TRBV19 with TRBJ2-7, with TRBD1 matching over 8 bases. V trimming: 4 bases; J trimming: 6 bases; junction bases outside the gene matches: 8. Germline V lookup: CDR1 LNHDA, CDR2 SQIVND (reference sequence). CDR3 length: 14 residues. The CDR3 DNA reads TGTGCCAGTAGTACAGGGACAGGCTCCCGCGAGCAGTACTTC. Translating it yields CASSTGTGSREQYF.

The rearrangement links TRBV6-5 to TRBJ2-7, with 7 bases that match TRBD1. CDR1 is MNHEY, CDR2 SVGAGI, per germline. After removal of 6 bases from V and 1 base from J, the junction contained 3 bases not matched to a gene. The CDR3 contains 13 residues. CDR3 loop: CASRQGRSYEQYF. Written as DNA, the CDR3 is TGTGCCAGCAGACAGGGGCGTTCCTACGAGCAGTACTTC.

This chain joins TRBV30 and TRBJ2-7; D might be TRBD1 (6 bases). Trimming stripped 0 bases from V and 5 bases from J, with 20 bases between. CDR1 is GTSNPN, CDR2 SVGIG, per germline (reference sequence). CDR3 length: 16 amino acids. DNA of the CDR3: TGTGCCTGGAGTGTCAGTCTACAGGGTGAATCCCACGAGCAGTACTTC. Protein: CAWSVSLQGESHEQYF.

The genes are TRBV30 and TRBJ1-1, with 11 positions matching TRBD1. The CDR3 length is 17 residues. Germline V gives CDR1 GTSNPN, CDR2 SVGIG (reference sequence). J was trimmed by 1 base and V by 2 bases; bases with no gene match: 9. The CDR3 loop reads CAWSTLGTGGPNTEAFF. CDR3 bases: TGTGCCTGGAGTACGTTAGGGACAGGGGGACCGAACACTGAAGCTTTCTTT.

V gene TRBV14 combines with J gene TRBJ2-2, with TRBD2 matching 10 bases. Germline V gene lookup returns CDR1 SGHDN and CDR2 FVKESK. CDR3 length: 18 residues. V was clipped by 6 bases and J by 6 bases; unmatched bases: 16. The CDR3 region has the DNA TGTGCCAGCAGTAGGCTAGCGGGAGCCGGAGCGGTGGCCGGGGAGCTGTTTTTT. Amino acid sequence: CASSRLAGAGAVAGELFF.